A single sample is the source of the 9 T cell receptor beta chains below, sequenced in a study of Ad26.COV2.S vaccination and SARS-CoV-2 variants. Produced via immunoSEQ multiplex PCR; TCRdb's table is partial and in-frame only. This sample has about 180,000 clones; about 83% occur once, and the top ten carry 5.9%. Sequenced material: peripheral blood, taken after recovery from COVID-19. Receptors originate from a human donor who had recovered from COVID-19.

The chain carries TRBV5-4 and TRBJ2-1; D may match TRBD1 or TRBD2 (5 bases each). The CDR3 is made up of 16 amino acids. Between the trimmed V and J ends, which lost 0 bases and 0 bases, there was a span of 10 bases. Germline CDR1 reads SGHNT; CDR2 reads YYREEE (reference sequence). The CDR3 DNA is TGTGCCAGCAGCTTGGGGGGGACCAGCTCCTACAATGAGCAGTTCTTC. This encodes CASSLGGTSSYNEQFF. Complete variable domain (other parts from reference TRBV5-4 and TRBJ2-1): ETGVTQSPTHLIKTRGQQVTLRCSSQSGHNTVSWYQQALGQGPQFIFQYYREEENGRGNFPPRFSGLQFPNYSSELNVNALELDDSALYLCASSLGGTSSYNEQFFGPGTRLTVL.

The chain uses TRBV19 and TRBJ2-6; a possible D gene is TRBD1 (6 bases). CDR1 is LNHDA, CDR2 SQIVND, per germline (reference sequence). The V end was cut by 3 bases, the J end by 5 bases, with 20 bases between. The CDR3 extends over 18 amino acids. The CDR3 protein is CASSIWGRTRGRANVLTF. The CDR3 nucleotides are TGTGCCAGTAGTATTTGGGGGCGGACTCGCGGAAGGGCCAACGTCCTGACTTTC.

The chain has TRBV12-3 or TRBV12-4 and TRBJ2-1; no clear D gene. Trimming shortened V by 6 bases and J by 4 bases, and 4 bases separated the two germline ends. CDR3 length: 11 amino acids. The CDR3 spells CASSTYNEQFF. The CDR3 nucleotides read TGTGCCAGCAGCACTTACAATGAGCAGTTCTTC.

CDR3 residues: CASSPYRGDRGYTF. Written as DNA, the CDR3 is TGCGCCAGCAGCCCCTATAGGGGGGACCGCGGCTACACCTTC. This chain joins TRBV5-1 and TRBJ1-2; D is possibly TRBD1 (6 bases). Germline V gene data show CDR1 as SGHRS and CDR2 as YFSETQ. Trimming removed 4 bases at V and 8 bases at J, with 18 bases between. The CDR3 has 14 amino acids.

This chain links TRBV11-2 with TRBJ2-7; 10 nucleotides line up with TRBD1. V lost 3 bases, J lost 5 bases, and 4 bases stayed unmatched. The CDR3 spans 14 residues. Germline CDR1 and CDR2: SGHAT and FQNNGV. The CDR3 region is CASSFGTGVDEQYF. The CDR3 bases are TGTGCCAGCAGCTTCGGGACAGGGGTCGACGAGCAGTACTTC.

The CDR3 reads CASSQGLGAGSQDTQYF. The CDR3 DNA is TGTGCCAGCAGCCAAGGGCTAGGAGCGGGATCGCAAGATACGCAGTATTTT. The J gene is TRBJ2-3, the V gene TRBV3-1 (or the pseudogene TRBV3-2), with 7 bases matching TRBD2. Germline V lookup: CDR1 LGHDT, CDR2 YNNKEL (reference sequence). The CDR3 runs to 17 residues. The V segment lost 1 base and the J segment 5 bases; nucleotides outside the gene matches: 12.

The chain recombines TRBV11-2 with TRBJ2-5; 7 bases align to TRBD1. Germline V gene data show CDR1 as SGHAT and CDR2 as FQNNGV. Germline trimming cut 6 bases from V and 6 bases from J; bases unmatched to any gene: 10. The CDR3 covers 14 residues. In DNA, the CDR3 is TGTGCCAGCAGACCGACGACAGGGTGGAAGACCCAGTACTTC. As protein: CASRPTTGWKTQYF.

To note about this clone: At the DNA level, this CDR3 is encoded by other sequences in the same sample as well. This chain uses TRBV12-3 or TRBV12-4 with TRBJ2-5, with D unresolved. Trimming shortened V by 1 base and J by 3 bases, and 0 bases separated the two germline ends. CDR3 length: 11 amino acids. The CDR3: CASSLEETQYF. The DNA of the CDR3 is TGTGCCAGCAGTTTAGAAGAGACCCAGTACTTC.

The V and J genes are TRBV4-1 and TRBJ1-1; D is uncertain. The CDR3 runs 13 residues. Germline V gene data show CDR1 as MGHRA and CDR2 as YSYEKL. V lost 3 bases, J lost 5 bases, and 10 bases lay in between. This CDR3 is CASSHPGNTEAFF. As DNA, the CDR3 is TGCGCCAGCAGCCACCCGGGGAATACTGAAGCTTTCTTT.